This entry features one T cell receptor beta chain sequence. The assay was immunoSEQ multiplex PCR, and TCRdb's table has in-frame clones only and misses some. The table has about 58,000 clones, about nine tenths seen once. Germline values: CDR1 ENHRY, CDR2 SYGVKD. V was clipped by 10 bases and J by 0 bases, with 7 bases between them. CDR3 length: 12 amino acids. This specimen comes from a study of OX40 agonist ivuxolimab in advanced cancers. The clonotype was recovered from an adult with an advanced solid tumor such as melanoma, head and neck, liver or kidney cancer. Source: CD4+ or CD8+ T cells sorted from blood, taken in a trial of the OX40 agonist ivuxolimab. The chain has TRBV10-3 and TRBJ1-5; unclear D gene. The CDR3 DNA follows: TGTGCCACTTCAAATAGCAATCAGCCCCAGCATTTT. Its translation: CATSNSNQPQHF.